One and the same sample provided the 5 T cell receptor beta chains below, sequenced in a study of control samples from healthy donors and cancer patients (dated by TCRdb to 2020 to 2021). Preparation of the library involved the immunoSEQ multiplex PCR assay. TCRdb obtained this table from immuneACCESS and retained in-frame rearrangements with V and J assigned. These tables miss some clones; where compared with another copy, unresolved V genes account for less than half of the shortfall, and the remainder is unexplained. The sample profile shows roughly 130,000 clones; 85% to 95% of them were found once. 14% of the sample lies in the top ten. The material sequenced was PBMCs. Source of these receptors: a man aged 60 to 69 with colorectal cancer.

This clone is a singleton in its sample. The same CDR3 is also encoded by other DNA sequences in this sample. The V and J genes are TRBV19 and TRBJ1-5; D unclear. Germline-derived CDR1 and CDR2 are LNHDA and SQIVND (reference sequence). The V gene lost 1 base and the J gene lost 2 bases, with 9 bases spanning the gap. This CDR3 region has 15 residues. The CDR3 DNA sequence: TGTGCCAGTAGTATAGGCGGAGGAGGCAATCAGCCCCAGCATTTT. Translation gives CASSIGGGGNQPQHF.

The chain has TRBV5-5 and TRBJ1-6; 8 bases map to TRBD1. Germline V gene lookup returns CDR1 SGHKS and CDR2 YYEKEE (reference sequence). V was pared by 5 bases and J by 7 bases, with 5 bases of the junction left unmatched. The CDR3 is 14 residues long. The CDR3 region has the DNA TGTGCCAGCAGTTTCGACAGGGGCAATTCACCCCTCCACTTT. It translates to CASSFDRGNSPLHF.

This clone was observed a few times. The V gene is TRBV4-2, the J gene TRBJ2-7; 7 positions match TRBD2. There are 15 residues in the CDR3. Germline-derived CDR1 and CDR2 are LGHNA and YNFKEQ. J lost 2 bases, V lost 1 base, and 5 bases had no gene match. CDR3 sequence reads: CASSQGGGLTYEQYF. The CDR3 nucleotides are TGTGCCAGCAGCCAAGGCGGGGGACTAACCTACGAGCAGTACTTC.

CDR3 nucleotides: TGTGCCAGCAGTGTCCCACGGACAGGGAGAAATTCACCCCTCCACTTT. Its protein is CASSVPRTGRNSPLHF. The chain recombines TRBV6-1 with TRBJ1-6; TRBD1 matches 8 bases. The CDR3 is 16 residues long. The germline V gene has CDR1 MNHNS and CDR2 SASEGT. After removal of 4 bases from V and 7 bases from J, the junction contained 9 bases not matched to a gene.

The chain uses TRBV5-1 and TRBJ2-1; D is undetermined. The length of the CDR3 is 15 residues. In germline, CDR1 is SGHRS, CDR2 YFSETQ. With 4 bases removed from V and 8 bases from J, the gap between germline ends came to 19 bases. CDR3 amino acids: CASSLGSSAFDEQFF. The CDR3 DNA reads as TGCGCCAGCAGCCTGGGTAGTTCCGCGTTCGATGAGCAGTTCTTC.